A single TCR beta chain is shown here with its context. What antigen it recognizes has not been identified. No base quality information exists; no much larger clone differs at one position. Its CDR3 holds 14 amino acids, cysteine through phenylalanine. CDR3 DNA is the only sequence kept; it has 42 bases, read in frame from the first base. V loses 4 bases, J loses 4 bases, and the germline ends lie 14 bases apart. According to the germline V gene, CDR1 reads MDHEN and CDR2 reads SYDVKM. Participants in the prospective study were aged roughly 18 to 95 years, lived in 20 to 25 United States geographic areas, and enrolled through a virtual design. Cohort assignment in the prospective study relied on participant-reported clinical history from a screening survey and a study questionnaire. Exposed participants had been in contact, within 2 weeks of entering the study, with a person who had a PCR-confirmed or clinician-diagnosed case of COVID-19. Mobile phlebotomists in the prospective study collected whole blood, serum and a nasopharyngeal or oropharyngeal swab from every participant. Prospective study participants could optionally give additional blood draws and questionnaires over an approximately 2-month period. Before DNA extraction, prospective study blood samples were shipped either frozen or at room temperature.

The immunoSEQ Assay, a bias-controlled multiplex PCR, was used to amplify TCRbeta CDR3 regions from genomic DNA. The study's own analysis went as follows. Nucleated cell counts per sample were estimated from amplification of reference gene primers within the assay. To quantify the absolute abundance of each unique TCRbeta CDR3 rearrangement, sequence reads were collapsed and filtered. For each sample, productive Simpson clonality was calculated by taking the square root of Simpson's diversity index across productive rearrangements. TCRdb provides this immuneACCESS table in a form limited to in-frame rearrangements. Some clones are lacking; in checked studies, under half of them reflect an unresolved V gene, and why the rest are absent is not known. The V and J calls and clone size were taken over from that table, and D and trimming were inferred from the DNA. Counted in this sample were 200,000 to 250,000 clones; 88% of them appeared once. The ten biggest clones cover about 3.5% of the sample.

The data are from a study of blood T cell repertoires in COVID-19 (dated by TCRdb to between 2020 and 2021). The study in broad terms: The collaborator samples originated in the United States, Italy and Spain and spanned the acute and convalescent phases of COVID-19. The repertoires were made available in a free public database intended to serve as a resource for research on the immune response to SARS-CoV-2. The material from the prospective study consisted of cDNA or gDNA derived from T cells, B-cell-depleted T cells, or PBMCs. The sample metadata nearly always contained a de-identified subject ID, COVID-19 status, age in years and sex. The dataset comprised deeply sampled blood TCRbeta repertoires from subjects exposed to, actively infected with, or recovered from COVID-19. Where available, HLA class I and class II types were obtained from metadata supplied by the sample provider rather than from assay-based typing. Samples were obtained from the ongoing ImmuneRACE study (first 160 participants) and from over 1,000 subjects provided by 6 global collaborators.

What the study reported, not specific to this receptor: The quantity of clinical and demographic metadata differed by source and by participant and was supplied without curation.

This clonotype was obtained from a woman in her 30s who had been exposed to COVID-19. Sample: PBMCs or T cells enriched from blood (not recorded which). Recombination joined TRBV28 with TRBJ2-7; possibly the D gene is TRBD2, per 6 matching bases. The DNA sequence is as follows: TGTGCCAGCAGTTCCCTGACTAGACTTTACGAGCAGTACTTC. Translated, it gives CASSSLTRLYEQYF.